A selection of T cell receptor beta chains follows, all from one sample in a study of cytomegalovirus exposure and HLA in healthy donors. Using immunoSEQ multiplex PCR, the repertoire was profiled, and TCRdb retains in-frame clones only, with some absent. The sample has roughly 56,000 clones, roughly 90% seen once. Sample: PBMCs. The receptor set was obtained from a woman younger than 45 in good health and CMV-seronegative. Each CDR3 is given with its conserved first and last residue. The order of the fields is V gene, J gene, clone size, D gene, CDR3 protein, CDR3 DNA. D genes are given only for firm matches. A row's size may be missing; if present it is once, few, many or a size class.

V: TRBV7-9
J: TRBJ1-1
size: .
D: TRBD1
CDR3: CASMDAQGAGDTEAFF
DNA: TGTGCCAGCATGGATGCACAGGGGGCCGGAGACACTGAAGCTTTCTTT

V: TRBV28
J: TRBJ2-5
size: .
D: .
CDR3: CASSIEQGFGETQYF
DNA: TGTGCCAGCAGTATTGAACAGGGTTTTGGCGAGACCCAGTACTTC

V: TRBV30
J: TRBJ2-7
size: once
D: TRBD2
CDR3: CAWRRLAGGGYEQYF
DNA: TGTGCCTGGAGACGACTAGCGGGAGGTGGGTACGAGCAGTACTTC

V: TRBV29-1
J: TRBJ2-3
size: .
D: .
CDR3: CSATRSPQGTDTQYF
DNA: TGCAGCGCAACACGGTCACCCCAGGGCACAGATACGCAGTATTTT

V: TRBV5-6
J: TRBJ1-2
size: .
D: .
CDR3: CASSADRNYGYTF
DNA: TGTGCCAGCAGCGCAGACAGGAACTATGGCTACACCTTC

V: TRBV30
J: TRBJ1-2
size: few
D: TRBD1
CDR3: CAWSSGTGLGYTF
DNA: TGTGCCTGGAGTTCCGGGACAGGGTTAGGCTACACCTTC

V: TRBV18
J: TRBJ1-1
size: .
D: .
CDR3: CASSPTRVEAFF
DNA: TGTGCCAGCTCCCCTACGAGGGTCGAAGCTTTCTTT

V: TRBV6-1
J: TRBJ1-1
size: once
D: .
CDR3: CASSTRQNTEAFF
DNA: TGTGCCAGCAGTACCCGACAGAACACTGAAGCTTTCTTT

V: TRBV2
J: TRBJ1-2
size: .
D: .
CDR3: CAAGGAFSNYGYTF
DNA: TGTGCCGCGGGGGGGGCCTTTTCTAACTATGGCTACACCTTC

V: TRBV28
J: TRBJ1-2
size: few
D: .
CDR3: CASSLVNSYGYTF
DNA: TGTGCCAGCAGTTTGGTAAACAGCTATGGCTACACCTTC

V: TRBV11-1
J: TRBJ2-6
size: .
D: TRBD1
CDR3: CASSSGTGYRHSGANVLTF
DNA: TGTGCCAGCAGCTCCGGGACAGGGTATCGTCACTCTGGGGCCAACGTCCTGACTTTC

V: TRBV5-4
J: TRBJ1-2
size: once
D: .
CDR3: CASSKVGQSYGYTF
DNA: TGTGCCAGCAGCAAGGTCGGACAGTCCTATGGCTACACCTTC

V: TRBV30
J: TRBJ2-7
size: .
D: .
CDR3: CAWSFLWQASSYEQYF
DNA: TGTGCCTGGAGTTTCTTGTGGCAGGCAAGCTCCTACGAGCAGTACTTC

V: TRBV2
J: TRBJ2-1
size: .
D: TRBD2
CDR3: CASRLAGGYEQFF
DNA: TGTGCCAGCCGACTAGCGGGAGGGTACGAGCAGTTCTTC

V: TRBV30
J: TRBJ2-3
size: .
D: .
CDR3: CAWSVGAGPDTQYF
DNA: TGTGCCTGGAGTGTAGGGGCAGGGCCAGATACGCAGTATTTT

V: TRBV28
J: TRBJ1-2
size: .
D: .
CDR3: CASSFGFGQKTDSNYGYTF
DNA: TGTGCCAGCAGTTTCGGGTTTGGGCAGAAGACAGATAGTAACTATGGCTACACCTTC

V: TRBV6-4
J: TRBJ2-7
size: .
D: TRBD2
CDR3: CASSDQAGVSYEQYF
DNA: TGTGCCAGCAGTGACCAAGCGGGAGTGTCCTACGAGCAGTACTTC

V: TRBV6-5
J: TRBJ2-7
size: .
D: TRBD2
CDR3: CASSTSSGVYEQYF
DNA: TGTGCCAGCAGTACCTCTAGCGGCGTTTACGAGCAGTACTTC

V: TRBV6-5
J: TRBJ1-4
size: .
D: TRBD1
CDR3: CASSYSGTGDEKLFF
DNA: TGTGCCAGCAGTTACTCGGGGACAGGGGATGAAAAACTGTTTTTT

V: TRBV14
J: TRBJ1-1
size: .
D: .
CDR3: CASSQYNMLNTEAFF
DNA: TGTGCCAGCAGCCAATATAATATGTTGAACACTGAAGCTTTCTTT

V: TRBV2
J: TRBJ1-2
size: .
D: .
CDR3: CATGGANYGYTF
DNA: TGTGCCACGGGGGGCGCAAATTATGGCTACACCTTC

V: TRBV12-5
J: TRBJ1-3
size: .
D: .
CDR3: CASGLGGSSGNTIYF
DNA: TGTGCTAGTGGTTTGGGCGGGAGCTCTGGAAACACCATATATTTT

V: TRBV27
J: TRBJ1-5
size: .
D: TRBD1
CDR3: CASRRTGGDVQPQHF
DNA: TGTGCCAGCAGACGAACAGGGGGGGACGTTCAGCCCCAGCATTTT

V: TRBV9
J: TRBJ2-1
size: .
D: TRBD2
CDR3: CASSSGLAGINEQFF
DNA: TGTGCCAGCAGCTCCGGGCTAGCGGGAATCAATGAGCAGTTCTTC

V: TRBV18
J: TRBJ2-2
size: .
D: TRBD2
CDR3: CASSPPSGGSGELFF
DNA: TGTGCCAGCTCACCACCCTCGGGAGGGTCCGGGGAGCTGTTTTTT

V: TRBV15
J: TRBJ2-2
size: .
D: TRBD1
CDR3: CATSLPGTGDFPSTGELFF
DNA: TGTGCCACCAGCCTACCCGGGACAGGGGATTTTCCGTCCACCGGGGAGCTGTTTTTT

V: TRBV30
J: TRBJ2-7
size: .
D: .
CDR3: CASSVSSYEQYF
DNA: TGTGCCAGTAGCGTGAGCTCCTACGAGCAGTACTTC

V: TRBV12-5
J: TRBJ2-1
size: .
D: TRBD2
CDR3: CASGWGGSGAYNEQFF
DNA: TGTGCTAGTGGTTGGGGCGGTAGCGGGGCTTACAATGAGCAGTTCTTC

V: TRBV27
J: TRBJ2-7
size: once
D: TRBD2
CDR3: CASSTLRRGSYEQYF
DNA: TGTGCCAGCAGCACTCTTAGGCGCGGGAGTTACGAGCAGTACTTC